This record looks at one T cell receptor (beta chain) sequence and its context. This entry is derived from a study of cytomegalovirus exposure and HLA in healthy donors. The V gene lost 7 bases and the J gene lost 7 bases, with 19 bases spanning the gap. The CDR3 is made up of 14 amino acids. Germline V gene lookup returns CDR1 SNHLY and CDR2 FYNNEI. The PCR had 60 Vbeta and 13 Jbeta primers. Here immunoSEQ multiplex PCR was the method, and the copy in TCRdb shows in-frame clones only, minus some. The table has about 190,000 clones, roughly 83% seen once. Sequences were obtained from PBMCs. The sequence derives from a boy aged 5-17 years in good health and CMV-seronegative. J is TRBJ1-2 and V is TRBV2, with D uncertain. CDR3 nucleotides: TGTGCCAGCAACAGCCAGATCTTCATCGGTGGCTACACCTTC. Protein: CASNSQIFIGGYTF.